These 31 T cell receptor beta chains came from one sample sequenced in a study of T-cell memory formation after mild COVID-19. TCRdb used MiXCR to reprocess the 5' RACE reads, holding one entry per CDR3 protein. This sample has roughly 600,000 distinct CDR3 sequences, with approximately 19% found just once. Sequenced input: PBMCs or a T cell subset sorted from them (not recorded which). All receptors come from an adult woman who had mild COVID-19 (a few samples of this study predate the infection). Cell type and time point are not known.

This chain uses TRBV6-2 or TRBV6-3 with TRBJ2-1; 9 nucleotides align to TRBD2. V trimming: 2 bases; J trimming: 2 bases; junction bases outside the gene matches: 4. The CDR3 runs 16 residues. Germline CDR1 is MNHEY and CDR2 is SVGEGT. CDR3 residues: CASSYASGGTYNEQFF. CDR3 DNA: TGTGCCAGCAGTTACGCCAGCGGGGGGACCTACAATGAGCAGTTCTTC.

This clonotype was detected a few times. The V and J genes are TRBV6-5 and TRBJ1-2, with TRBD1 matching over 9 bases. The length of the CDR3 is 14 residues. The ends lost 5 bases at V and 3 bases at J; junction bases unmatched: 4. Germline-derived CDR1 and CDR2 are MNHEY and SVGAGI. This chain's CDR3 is CASSPRQGDYGYTF. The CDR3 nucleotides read TGTGCCAGCAGTCCTCGACAGGGGGACTATGGCTACACCTTC.

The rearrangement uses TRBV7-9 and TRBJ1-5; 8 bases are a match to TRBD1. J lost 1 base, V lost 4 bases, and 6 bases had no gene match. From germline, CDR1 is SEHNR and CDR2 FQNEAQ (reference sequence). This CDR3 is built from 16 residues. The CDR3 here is CASSSLRGPSNQPQHF. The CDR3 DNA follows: TGTGCCAGCAGCTCGCTCAGGGGGCCGAGCAATCAGCCCCAGCATTTT. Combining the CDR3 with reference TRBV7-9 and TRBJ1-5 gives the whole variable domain DTGVSQNPRHKITKRGQNVTFRCDPISEHNRLYWYRQTLGQGPEFLTYFQNEAQLEKSRLLSDRFSAERPKGSFSTLEIQRTEQGDSAMYLCASSSLRGPSNQPQHFGDGTRLSIL.

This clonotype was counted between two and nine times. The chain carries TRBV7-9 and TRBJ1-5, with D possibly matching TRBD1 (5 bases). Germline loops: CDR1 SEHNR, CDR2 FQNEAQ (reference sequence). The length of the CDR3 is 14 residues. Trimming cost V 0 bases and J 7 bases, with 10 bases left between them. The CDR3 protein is CASSLATGRQPQHF. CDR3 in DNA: TGTGCCAGCAGCTTAGCAACAGGCCGGCAGCCCCAGCATTTT.

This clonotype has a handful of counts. The CDR3 spells CASTPGVAGGPGTGELFF. DNA of the CDR3: TGTGCCAGCACCCCGGGGGTAGCGGGGGGGCCCGGCACCGGGGAGCTGTTTTTT. The gene calls are TRBV12-3 or TRBV12-4 and TRBJ2-2; TRBD2 aligns across 11 bases. V dropped 7 bases and J dropped 4; count of bases not matched to a gene: 14. The length of the CDR3 is 18 residues.

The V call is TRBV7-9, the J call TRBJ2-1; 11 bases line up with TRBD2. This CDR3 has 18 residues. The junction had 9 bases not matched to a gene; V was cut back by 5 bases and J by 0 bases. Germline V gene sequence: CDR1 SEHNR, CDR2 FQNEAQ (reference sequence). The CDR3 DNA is TGTGCCAGCAGCGAAGGACTAGCGGGCGGAAGCTCCTACAATGAGCAGTTCTTC. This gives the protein CASSEGLAGGSSYNEQFF.

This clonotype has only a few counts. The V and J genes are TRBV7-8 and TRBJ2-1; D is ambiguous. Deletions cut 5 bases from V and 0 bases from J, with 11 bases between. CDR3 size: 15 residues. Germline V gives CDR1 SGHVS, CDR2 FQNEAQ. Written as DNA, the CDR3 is TGTGCCAGCAGCCCAGACCGTCCCTCCTACAATGAGCAGTTCTTC. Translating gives CASSPDRPSYNEQFF.

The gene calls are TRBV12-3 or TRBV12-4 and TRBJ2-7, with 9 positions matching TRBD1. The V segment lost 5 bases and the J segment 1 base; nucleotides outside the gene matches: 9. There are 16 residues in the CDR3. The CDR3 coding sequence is TGTGCCAGCAGTCGGACGGGACAGGGATATTCCTACGAGCAGTACTTC. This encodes CASSRTGQGYSYEQYF.

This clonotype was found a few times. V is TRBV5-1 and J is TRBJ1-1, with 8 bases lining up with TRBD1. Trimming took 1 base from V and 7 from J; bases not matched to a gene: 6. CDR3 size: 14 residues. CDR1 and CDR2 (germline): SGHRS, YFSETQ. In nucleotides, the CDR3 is TGCGCCAGCAGCTTGAGCAGGGGGCGCGATGAAGCTTTCTTT. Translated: CASSLSRGRDEAFF.

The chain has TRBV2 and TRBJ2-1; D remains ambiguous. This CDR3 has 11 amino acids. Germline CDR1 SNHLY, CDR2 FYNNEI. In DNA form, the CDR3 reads TGTTCGGCAGGCTCCTACAATGAGCAGTTCTTC. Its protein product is CSAGSYNEQFF.

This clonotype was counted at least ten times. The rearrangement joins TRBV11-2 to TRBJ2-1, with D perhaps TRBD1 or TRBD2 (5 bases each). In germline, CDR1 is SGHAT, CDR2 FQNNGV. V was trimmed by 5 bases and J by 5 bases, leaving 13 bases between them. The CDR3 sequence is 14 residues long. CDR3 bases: TGTGCCAGCAGCGCCGTCGGGGACCACAATGAGCAGTTCTTC. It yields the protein CASSAVGDHNEQFF.

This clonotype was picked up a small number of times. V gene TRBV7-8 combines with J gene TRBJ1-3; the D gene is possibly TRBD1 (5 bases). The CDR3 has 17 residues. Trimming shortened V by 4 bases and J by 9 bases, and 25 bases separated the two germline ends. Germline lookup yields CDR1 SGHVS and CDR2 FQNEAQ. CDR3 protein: CASSSEQDLLRGITIYF. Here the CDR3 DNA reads TGTGCCAGCAGCTCAGAACAAGACCTCCTTAGGGGTATCACCATATATTTT.

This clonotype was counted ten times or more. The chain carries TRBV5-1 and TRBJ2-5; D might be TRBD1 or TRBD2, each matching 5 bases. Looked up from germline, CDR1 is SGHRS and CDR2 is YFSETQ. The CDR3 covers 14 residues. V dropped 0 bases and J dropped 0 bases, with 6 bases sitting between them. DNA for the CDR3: TGCGCCAGCAGCTTGGTGGGGGACCAAGAGACCCAGTACTTC. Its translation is CASSLVGDQETQYF.

The CDR3 sequence: CSVSDSHDTQYF. The CDR3 nucleotides are TGCAGCGTCTCGGACAGCCACGATACGCAGTATTTT. The rearrangement uses TRBV29-1 and TRBJ2-3, with D perhaps matching TRBD1 (6 bases). The CDR3 covers 12 residues. Germline V gene data show CDR1 as SQVTM and CDR2 as ANQGSEA. V was shortened by 6 bases and J by 6 bases, with 13 bases between the two germline ends.

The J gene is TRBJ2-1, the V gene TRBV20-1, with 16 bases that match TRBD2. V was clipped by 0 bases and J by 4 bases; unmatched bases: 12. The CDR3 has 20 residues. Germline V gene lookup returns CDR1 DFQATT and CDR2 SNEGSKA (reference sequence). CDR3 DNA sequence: TGCAGTGCTAGAGATCAAACCGGGACTAGCGGGAGGGCCAGTTACAATGAGCAGTTCTTC. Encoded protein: CSARDQTGTSGRASYNEQFF.

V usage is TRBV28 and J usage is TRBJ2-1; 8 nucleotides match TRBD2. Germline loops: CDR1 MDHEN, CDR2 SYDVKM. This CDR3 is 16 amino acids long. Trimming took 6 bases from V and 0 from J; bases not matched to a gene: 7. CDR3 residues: CASSSTLAGSYNEQFF. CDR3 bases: TGTGCCAGCAGCTCTACCCTAGCGGGCTCCTACAATGAGCAGTTCTTC. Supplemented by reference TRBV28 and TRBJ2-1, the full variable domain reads DVKVTQSSRYLVKRTGEKVFLECVQDMDHENMFWYRQDPGLGLRLIYFSYDVKMKEKGDIPEGYSVSREKKERFSLILESASTNQTSMYLCASSSTLAGSYNEQFFGPGTRLTVL.

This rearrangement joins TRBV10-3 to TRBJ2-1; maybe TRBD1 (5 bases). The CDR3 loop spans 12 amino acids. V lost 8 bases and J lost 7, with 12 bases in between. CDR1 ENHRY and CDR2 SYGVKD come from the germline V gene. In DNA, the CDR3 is TGTGCCATCGGGCAGGGTGGGAATGAGCAGTTCTTC. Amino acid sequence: CAIGQGGNEQFF.

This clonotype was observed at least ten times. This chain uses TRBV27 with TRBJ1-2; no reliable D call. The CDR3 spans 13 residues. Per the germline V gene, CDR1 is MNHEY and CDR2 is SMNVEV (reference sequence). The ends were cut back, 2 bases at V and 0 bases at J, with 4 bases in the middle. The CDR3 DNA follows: TGTGCCAGCAGTTTAGCAGCTAACTATGGCTACACCTTC. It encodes CASSLAANYGYTF.

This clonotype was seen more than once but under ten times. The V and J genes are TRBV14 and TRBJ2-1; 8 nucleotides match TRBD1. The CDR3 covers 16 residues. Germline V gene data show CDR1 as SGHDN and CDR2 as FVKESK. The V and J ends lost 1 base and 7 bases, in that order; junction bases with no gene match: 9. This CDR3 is CASSQGTGIFGNEQFF. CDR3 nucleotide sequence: TGTGCCAGCAGCCAAGGGACAGGGATCTTCGGAAATGAGCAGTTCTTC.

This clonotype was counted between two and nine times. The DNA of the CDR3 is TGTGCCAGCAGTGAATCCCCCTTCAAGGAGCAGTTCTTC. It encodes CASSESPFKEQFF. This chain connects TRBV25-1 to TRBJ2-1; unclear D gene. The V end lost 1 base, the J end lost 10 bases, and 11 bases lay between the germline ends. CDR3 size: 13 residues. Germline CDR1 is MGHDK and CDR2 is SYGVNS.

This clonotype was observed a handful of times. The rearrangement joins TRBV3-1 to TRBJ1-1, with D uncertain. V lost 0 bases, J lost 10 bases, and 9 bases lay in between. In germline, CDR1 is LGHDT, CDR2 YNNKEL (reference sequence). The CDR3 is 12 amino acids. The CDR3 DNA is TGTGCCAGCAGCCAAGATTGGGGTGTAGCTTTCTTT. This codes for CASSQDWGVAFF.

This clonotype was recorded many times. The CDR3: CASSEPGQGAHEQYF. The CDR3 DNA reads TGTGCCAGCAGTGAGCCGGGACAGGGGGCCCACGAGCAGTACTTC. The V call is TRBV6-1, the J call TRBJ2-7; 12 nucleotides align to TRBD1. CDR1 is MNHNS, CDR2 SASEGT, per germline. This CDR3 is 15 amino acids long. V shed 3 bases, J shed 5 bases, and the junction held 5 bases outside the gene matches.

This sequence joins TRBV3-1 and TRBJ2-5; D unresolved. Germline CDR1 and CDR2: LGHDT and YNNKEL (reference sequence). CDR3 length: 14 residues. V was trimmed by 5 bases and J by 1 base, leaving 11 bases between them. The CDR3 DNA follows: TGTGCCAGCAGCTACCGGACCATCCAAGAGACCCAGTACTTC. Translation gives CASSYRTIQETQYF.

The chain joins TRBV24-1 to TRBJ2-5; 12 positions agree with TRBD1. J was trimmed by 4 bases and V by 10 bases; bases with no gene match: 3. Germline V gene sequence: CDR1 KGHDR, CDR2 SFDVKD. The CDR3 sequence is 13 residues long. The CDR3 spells CATRGQGAETQYF. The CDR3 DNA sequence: TGTGCCACAAGGGGACAGGGGGCAGAGACCCAGTACTTC.

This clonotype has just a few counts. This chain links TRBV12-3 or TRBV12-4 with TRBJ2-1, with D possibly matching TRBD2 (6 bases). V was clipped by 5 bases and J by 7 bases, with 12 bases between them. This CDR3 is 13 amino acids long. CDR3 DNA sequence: TGTGCCAGCAGTACAGCTGGGGGGAATGAGCAGTTCTTC. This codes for CASSTAGGNEQFF.

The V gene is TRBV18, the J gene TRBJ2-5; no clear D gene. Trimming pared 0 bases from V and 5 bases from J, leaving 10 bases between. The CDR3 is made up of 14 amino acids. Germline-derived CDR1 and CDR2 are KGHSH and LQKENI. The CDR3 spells CASSPPSLSETQYF. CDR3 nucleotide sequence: TGTGCCAGCTCACCACCGAGTCTGTCCGAGACCCAGTACTTC.

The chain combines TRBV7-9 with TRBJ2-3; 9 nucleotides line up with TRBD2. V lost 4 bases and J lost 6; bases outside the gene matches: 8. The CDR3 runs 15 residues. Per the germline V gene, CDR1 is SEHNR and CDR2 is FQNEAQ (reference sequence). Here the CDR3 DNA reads TGTGCCAGCAGCTCTAGCGGGGCGTGGTCGGATACGCAGTATTTT. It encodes CASSSSGAWSDTQYF.

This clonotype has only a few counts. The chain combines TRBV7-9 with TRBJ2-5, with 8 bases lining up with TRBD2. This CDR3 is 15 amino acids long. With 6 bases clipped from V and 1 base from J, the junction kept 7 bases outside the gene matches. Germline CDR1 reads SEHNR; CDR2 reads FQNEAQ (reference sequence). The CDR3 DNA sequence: TGTGCCAGCAGTCCGGGACTAGGGGGCCAAGAGACCCAGTACTTC. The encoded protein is CASSPGLGGQETQYF.

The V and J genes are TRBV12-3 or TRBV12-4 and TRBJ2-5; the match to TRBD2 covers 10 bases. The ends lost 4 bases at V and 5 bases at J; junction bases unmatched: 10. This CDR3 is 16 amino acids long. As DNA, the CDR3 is TGTGCCAGCAGTTCTTTGACAGCGGGAGGGCGTGAGACCCAGTACTTC. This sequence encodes CASSSLTAGGRETQYF.

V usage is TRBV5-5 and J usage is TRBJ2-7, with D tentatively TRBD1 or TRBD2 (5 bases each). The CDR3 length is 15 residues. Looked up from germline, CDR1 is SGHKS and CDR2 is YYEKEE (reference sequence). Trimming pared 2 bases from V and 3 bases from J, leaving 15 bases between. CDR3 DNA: TGTGCCAGCAGCTTAGCTTACCGGGACGGCTACGAGCAGTACTTC. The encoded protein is CASSLAYRDGYEQYF.

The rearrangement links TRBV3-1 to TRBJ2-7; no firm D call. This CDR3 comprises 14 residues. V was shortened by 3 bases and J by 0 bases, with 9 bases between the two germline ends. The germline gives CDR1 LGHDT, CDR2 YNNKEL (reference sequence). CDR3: CASSHTASSYEQYF. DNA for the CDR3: TGTGCCAGCAGCCATACAGCGAGCTCCTACGAGCAGTACTTC.